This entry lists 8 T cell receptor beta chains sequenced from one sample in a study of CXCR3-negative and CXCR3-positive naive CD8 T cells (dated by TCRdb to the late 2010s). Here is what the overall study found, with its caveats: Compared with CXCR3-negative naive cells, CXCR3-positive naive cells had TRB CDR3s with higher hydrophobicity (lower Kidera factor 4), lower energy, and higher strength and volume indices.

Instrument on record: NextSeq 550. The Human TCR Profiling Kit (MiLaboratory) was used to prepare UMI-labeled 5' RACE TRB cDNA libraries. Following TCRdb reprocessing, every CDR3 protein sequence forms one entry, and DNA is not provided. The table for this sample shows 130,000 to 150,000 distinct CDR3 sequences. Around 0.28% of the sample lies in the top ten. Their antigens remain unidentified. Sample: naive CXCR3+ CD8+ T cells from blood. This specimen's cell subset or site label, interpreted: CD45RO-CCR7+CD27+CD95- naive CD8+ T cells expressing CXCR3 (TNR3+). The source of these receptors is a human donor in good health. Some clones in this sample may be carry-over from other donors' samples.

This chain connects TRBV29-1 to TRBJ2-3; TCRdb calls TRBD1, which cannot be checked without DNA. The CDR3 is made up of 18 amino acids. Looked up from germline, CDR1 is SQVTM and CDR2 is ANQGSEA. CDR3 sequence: CSVTGGEGLFRGADTQYF.

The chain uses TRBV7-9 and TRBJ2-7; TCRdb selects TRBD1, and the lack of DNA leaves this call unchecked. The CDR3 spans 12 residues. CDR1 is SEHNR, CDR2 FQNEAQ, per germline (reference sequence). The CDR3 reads CASSPPTYEHYF.

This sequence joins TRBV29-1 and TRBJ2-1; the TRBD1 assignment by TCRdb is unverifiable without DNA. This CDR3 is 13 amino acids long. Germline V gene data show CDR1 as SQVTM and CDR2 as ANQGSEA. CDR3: CSVFRQADNEQFF.

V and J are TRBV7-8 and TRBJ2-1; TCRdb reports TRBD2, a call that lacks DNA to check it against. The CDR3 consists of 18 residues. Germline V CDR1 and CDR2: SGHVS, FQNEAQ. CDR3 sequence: CASSRTSGGARENNEQFF.

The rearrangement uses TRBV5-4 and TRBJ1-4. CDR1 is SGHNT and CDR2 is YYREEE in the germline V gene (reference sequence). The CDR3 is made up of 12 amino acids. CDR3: CASSLAGEKLFF.

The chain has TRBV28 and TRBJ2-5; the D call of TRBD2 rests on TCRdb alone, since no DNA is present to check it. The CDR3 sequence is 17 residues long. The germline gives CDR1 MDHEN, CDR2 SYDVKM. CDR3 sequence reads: CASSTSPLGQGPGTQYF.

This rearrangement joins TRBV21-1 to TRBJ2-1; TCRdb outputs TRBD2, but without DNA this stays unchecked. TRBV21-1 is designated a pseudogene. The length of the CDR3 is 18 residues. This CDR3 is CASSNPRLAGVLYNEQFF.

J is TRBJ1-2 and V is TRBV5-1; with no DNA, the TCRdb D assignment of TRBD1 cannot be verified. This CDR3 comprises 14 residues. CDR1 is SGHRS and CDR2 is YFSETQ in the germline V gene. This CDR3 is CASSLMAGGDGYTF.